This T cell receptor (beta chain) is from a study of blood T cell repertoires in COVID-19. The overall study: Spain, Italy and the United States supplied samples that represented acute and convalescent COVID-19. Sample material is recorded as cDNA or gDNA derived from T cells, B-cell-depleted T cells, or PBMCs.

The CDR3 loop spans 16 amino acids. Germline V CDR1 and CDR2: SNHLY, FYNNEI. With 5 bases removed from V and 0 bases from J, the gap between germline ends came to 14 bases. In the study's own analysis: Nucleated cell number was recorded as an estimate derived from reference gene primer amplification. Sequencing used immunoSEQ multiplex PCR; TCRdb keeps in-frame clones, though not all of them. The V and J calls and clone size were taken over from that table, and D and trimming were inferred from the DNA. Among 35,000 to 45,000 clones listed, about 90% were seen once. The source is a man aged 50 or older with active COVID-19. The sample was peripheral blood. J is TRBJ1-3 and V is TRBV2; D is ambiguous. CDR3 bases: TGTGCCAGCAGTACTGGAGTCACGCTCTCTGGAAACACCATATATTTT. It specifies CASSTGVTLSGNTIYF.